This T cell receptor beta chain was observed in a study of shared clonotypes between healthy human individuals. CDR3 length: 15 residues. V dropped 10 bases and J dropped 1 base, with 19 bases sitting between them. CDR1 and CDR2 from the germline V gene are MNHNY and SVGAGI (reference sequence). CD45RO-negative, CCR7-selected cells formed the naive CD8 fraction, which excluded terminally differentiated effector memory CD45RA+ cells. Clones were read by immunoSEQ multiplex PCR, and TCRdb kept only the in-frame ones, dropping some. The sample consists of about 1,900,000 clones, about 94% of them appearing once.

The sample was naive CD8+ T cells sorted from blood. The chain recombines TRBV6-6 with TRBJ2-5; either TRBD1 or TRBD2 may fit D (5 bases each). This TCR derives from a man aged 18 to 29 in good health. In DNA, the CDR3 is TGTGCCACTCAATTCGTGGGGGTTCTCCAAGAGACCCAGTACTTC. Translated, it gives CATQFVGVLQETQYF.